The source of this T cell receptor (beta chain) is a study of blood T cell repertoires in COVID-19 (dated by TCRdb to between 2020 and 2021). Notes on the research overall: The collaborator samples originated in the United States, Italy and Spain and spanned the acute and convalescent phases of COVID-19. The prospective study material was composed of cDNA or gDNA derived from T cells, B-cell-depleted T cells, or PBMCs. The dataset comprised deeply sampled blood TCRbeta repertoires from subjects exposed to, actively infected with, or recovered from COVID-19. The repertoires were released in a freely available public database meant as a resource for research on the immune response to SARS-CoV-2. Samples were obtained from the ongoing ImmuneRACE study (first 160 participants) and from 950 to 1,500 subjects provided by 6 global collaborators. Nearly every sample came with metadata listing a de-identified subject ID, COVID-19 status, age in years and sex. Where available, HLA class I and class II types were taken from metadata supplied by the sample provider and were not determined by assay-based typing.

Study-wide findings and limitations: Clinical and demographic metadata were provided uncurated, with the amount varying by source and participant.

The immunoSEQ Assay, a bias-controlled multiplex PCR, was used to amplify TCRbeta CDR3 regions from genomic DNA. The authors' analysis ran thus. Within the assay, amplification of reference gene primers was used to estimate how many nucleated cells each sample contained. To quantify the absolute abundance of each unique TCRbeta CDR3 rearrangement, sequence reads were collapsed and filtered. For each sample, productive Simpson clonality was calculated as the square root of Simpson's diversity index over productive rearrangements. In TCRdb, the immuneACCESS table is reduced to in-frame sequences with V and J assigned. These tables do not hold every clone; where another copy was compared, an unresolved V gene accounts for under half, and the others remain unexplained. V and J calls and clone size are those listed in that table; D and trimming were worked out from the DNA. This sample comprises approximately 220,000 clones, around 86% of them detected only once. About 4.1% of the sample rests with the top ten.

A note on this clone: No antigen is known for it. Base qualities are not provided; no much larger clone lies one nucleotide away.

Its CDR3 holds 14 amino acids, cysteine through phenylalanine. Left in the record is the CDR3 DNA by itself, 42 bases read in frame from the first base. The junction shows trimming of 5 bases on V and 6 bases on J, and the gene matches do not reach 9 bases of it. From the germline V gene (reference sequence), CDR1 is SGHNT and CDR2 is YYREEE. Collaborating institutions collected whole blood in K2EDTA tubes following their own protocols. For TCRbeta analysis, collaborators shipped samples in one of three forms: frozen whole blood, isolated PBMCs, or DNA extracted from either of those sample types. The sequence was obtained from a man between 45 and 60 years old with acute or convalescent COVID-19. The sequence is built from TRBV5-4 and TRBJ2-3; TRBD2 matches 7 bases in the middle. Material for sequencing was peripheral blood. The CDR3 has the sequence CASRPQSGVDTQYF. DNA sequence: TGTGCCAGCAGACCACAGAGCGGGGTGGATACGCAGTATTTT.